This entry is about one TCR beta chain. The data originate from a study of CD8 T cells in Susac syndrome. Blood CD8+ and CD4+ T cells underwent high-throughput TCR beta sequencing. Controls matched for age and sex were healthy donors. FACS enriched CD8+ TEMRA cells, while bulk CD8+ and CD4+ were negatively isolated. The germline V and J ends were trimmed by 4 bases and 1 base, with 7 bases remaining between them. Germline loops: CDR1 SNHLY, CDR2 FYNNEI. The CDR3 loop spans 13 amino acids. RNA was extracted with the RNeasy kit, and a quantity of about 0.45 to 1 ug was reverse transcribed using random hexamers. The CDR3 of TCR beta was amplified by immunoSEQ multiplex PCR across 54 Vbeta and 13 Jbeta. TCRdb processed the immunoSEQ multiplex PCR reads anew with MiXCR; each CDR3 protein has one entry. The sample lists some 120,000 distinct CDR3 sequences, around 94% occurring once.

The receptor comes from a human donor in good health. The chain uses TRBV2 and TRBJ1-1; D is unresolved. Sequenced input: CD4+ T cells from PBMCs. The CDR3: CASSVGPNTEAFF. For the CDR3, the DNA is TGTGCCAGCAGTGTAGGCCCGAACACTGAAGCTTTCTTT.